These 30 T cell receptor beta chains share one sample of origin, sequenced in a study of blood T cell repertoires in COVID-19. Libraries were prepared by immunoSEQ multiplex PCR; TCRdb keeps only in-frame clonotypes and omits some of them. The sample includes 110,000 or so clones, 85% of them seen just once. Material for sequencing was peripheral blood. These receptors all come from a human donor in a cohort sampled during active COVID-19.

The chain couples TRBV6-6 to TRBJ2-1; 15 bases align to TRBD2. With 6 bases clipped from V and 9 bases from J, the junction kept 9 bases outside the gene matches. The length of the CDR3 is 16 residues. CDR1 MNHNY and CDR2 SVGAGI come from the germline V gene (reference sequence). CDR3 amino acids: CASRTGGTSGGFEQFF. CDR3 coding DNA: TGTGCCAGCAGAACAGGCGGGACTAGCGGGGGGTTTGAGCAGTTCTTC.

V and J are TRBV10-3 and TRBJ1-6; 7 positions agree with TRBD1. The length of the CDR3 is 15 residues. CDR1 and CDR2 (germline): ENHRY, SYGVKD. Losses at the gene ends were 6 bases for V and 8 bases for J; bases not matched to a gene: 10. CDR3 DNA sequence: TGTGCCATCAGCATGTATCAGGGGGAGGATTCACCCCTCCACTTT. This encodes CAISMYQGEDSPLHF.

The V call is TRBV28, the J call TRBJ2-5, with TRBD2 matching 9 bases. The trim removed 4 bases at V and 4 bases at J, leaving 1 base unmatched. CDR1 is MDHEN, CDR2 SYDVKM, per germline. CDR3 length: 13 residues. The CDR3 sequence: CASSSGLAETQYF. The CDR3 nucleotides are TGTGCCAGCAGTTCGGGACTAGCAGAGACCCAGTACTTC. Full variable domain (rest looked up from reference TRBV28 and TRBJ2-5): DVKVTQSSRYLVKRTGEKVFLECVQDMDHENMFWYRQDPGLGLRLIYFSYDVKMKEKGDIPEGYSVSREKKERFSLILESASTNQTSMYLCASSSGLAETQYFGPGTRLLVL.

This chain connects TRBV4-1 to TRBJ2-1; 7 positions match TRBD2. The CDR3 covers 16 residues. The J segment lost 6 bases and the V segment lost 1 base, leaving 9 bases of the junction unmatched. Germline CDR1 reads MGHRA; CDR2 reads YSYEKL. The CDR3 sequence is CASSQVRLAVFNEQFF. The CDR3 DNA sequence: TGCGCCAGCAGCCAAGTACGGCTAGCGGTTTTCAATGAGCAGTTCTTC.

This chain joins TRBV28 and TRBJ2-7, with 11 bases identical to TRBD2. The V gene's germline CDR1 is MDHEN and CDR2 SYDVKM. CDR3 length: 14 residues. Trimming took 7 bases from V and 2 from J; bases not matched to a gene: 4. The CDR3 protein is CASNRLAGPYEQYF. The CDR3 nucleotides are TGTGCCAGCAATCGACTAGCGGGGCCCTACGAGCAGTACTTC.

This chain links TRBV3-1 (or the pseudogene TRBV3-2) with TRBJ2-1; 11 nucleotides agree with TRBD2. CDR3 length equals 15 residues. Germline values: CDR1 LGHDT, CDR2 YNNKEL (reference sequence). The V and J ends lost 3 bases and 7 bases, in that order; junction bases with no gene match: 5. The CDR3: CASSHPGTSGNEQFF. The CDR3 DNA is TGTGCCAGCAGCCACCCCGGGACTAGCGGAAATGAGCAGTTCTTC.

This clone appeared a few times. The chain links TRBV3-1 (or the pseudogene TRBV3-2) to TRBJ2-7; possibly TRBD2 for D (6 bases). V was shortened by 0 bases and J by 6 bases, with 21 bases between the two germline ends. The CDR3 covers 17 residues. Germline CDR1 LGHDT, CDR2 YNNKEL (reference sequence). CDR3 nucleotides: TGTGCCAGCAGCCAAGAGCCCCGGAGGGACGTTGGGACCGAGCAGTACTTC. As protein: CASSQEPRRDVGTEQYF.

This clone was counted a single time. V gene TRBV6-2 or TRBV6-3 combines with J gene TRBJ2-1; 7 bases agree with TRBD1. In germline, CDR1 is MNHEY, CDR2 SVGEGT. The junction had 7 bases not matched to a gene; V was cut back by 4 bases and J by 4 bases. The CDR3 has 15 amino acids. The CDR3 region has the DNA TGTGCCAGCAGTTCCGCCGGGACAGCGTACAATGAGCAGTTCTTC. Its protein product is CASSSAGTAYNEQFF.

The chain is built from TRBV10-1 and TRBJ2-1; D may be TRBD2 (6 bases). This CDR3 has 15 residues. Germline CDR1 reads WNHNN; CDR2 reads SYGVQD (reference sequence). V lost 1 base and J 5 bases, leaving 12 bases between the germline ends. CDR3 coding DNA: TGCGCCAGCAGTGAGTGGGACTCGAAGGACAATGAGCAGTTCTTC. As protein: CASSEWDSKDNEQFF.

V is TRBV2 and J is TRBJ1-6, with D possibly being TRBD1 (5 bases). The CDR3 contains 15 residues. Germline loops: CDR1 SNHLY, CDR2 FYNNEI. Trimming removed 4 bases from V and 8 bases from J, with 15 bases in between. CDR3 coding DNA: TGTGCCAGCAGTGCCCCCGGTCGGGGGGATTCACCCCTCCACTTT. This encodes CASSAPGRGDSPLHF.

In nucleotides, the CDR3 is TGTGCCAGCAGAGATCAGGGTGGTAATGAAAAACTGTTTTTT. This sequence encodes CASRDQGGNEKLFF. The chain links TRBV25-1 to TRBJ1-4; D is perhaps TRBD1 (5 bases). V lost 6 bases, J lost 4 bases, and 12 bases lay in between. This CDR3 region has 14 residues. The germline gives CDR1 MGHDK, CDR2 SYGVNS.

The chain is built from TRBV19 and TRBJ1-1; D might be TRBD1 (6 bases). The CDR3 sequence is 14 residues long. Trimming pared 6 bases from V and 1 base from J, leaving 12 bases between. Germline assignment: CDR1 LNHDA and CDR2 SQIVND (reference sequence). The chain's CDR3 is CASSLQGRNTEAFF. In nucleotides, the CDR3 is TGTGCCAGTAGCTTACAGGGCCGGAACACTGAAGCTTTCTTT.

This chain joins TRBV10-3 and TRBJ1-4, with D maybe TRBD1 (6 bases). Germline V gene data show CDR1 as ENHRY and CDR2 as SYGVKD. V was cut by 10 bases and J by 4 bases, with 22 bases left in between. There are 16 residues in the CDR3. The CDR3 spells CATQSPGGRGNEKLFF. The CDR3 DNA is TGTGCCACCCAGTCCCCGGGCGGCAGGGGTAATGAAAAACTGTTTTTT.

The chain employs TRBV7-3 and TRBJ2-2, with TRBD2 matching over 7 bases. Germline V lookup: CDR1 SGHTA, CDR2 FQGTGA. With 0 bases clipped from V and 4 bases from J, the junction kept 8 bases outside the gene matches. CDR3 length: 17 residues. Here the CDR3 reads CASSLTGGKPSTGELFF. CDR3 nucleotide sequence: TGTGCCAGCAGCTTAACGGGGGGGAAGCCAAGCACCGGGGAGCTGTTTTTT.

The chain has TRBV5-1 and TRBJ2-1, with 8 bases identical to TRBD1. This CDR3 is 15 amino acids long. With V trimmed by 4 bases and J by 4 bases, 7 bases remained unmatched. The germline V gene has CDR1 SGHRS and CDR2 YFSETQ. DNA for the CDR3: TGCGCCAGCAGCCAAGGACAGGGTAGATACAATGAGCAGTTCTTC. Translated: CASSQGQGRYNEQFF.

A single count supports this clone. The rearrangement joins TRBV28 to TRBJ2-3; 8 bases agree with TRBD2. V lost 6 bases and J lost 3; bases outside the gene matches: 8. The CDR3 covers 15 residues. Germline V gives CDR1 MDHEN, CDR2 SYDVKM. The CDR3 sequence: CASSRAGGGTDTQYF. CDR3 nucleotide sequence: TGTGCCAGCAGCCGCGCGGGGGGAGGGACAGATACGCAGTATTTT.

This rearrangement joins TRBV5-5 to TRBJ2-7, with D possibly TRBD1 on 6 matching bases. The CDR3 loop spans 14 amino acids. Germline V gene sequence: CDR1 SGHKS, CDR2 YYEKEE (reference sequence). V was shortened by 4 bases and J by 1 base, with 12 bases between the two germline ends. The CDR3 here is CASSRGGYSYEQYF. The CDR3 DNA reads as TGTGCCAGCAGCCGTGGGGGCTATTCCTACGAGCAGTACTTC.

This clone was observed a single time. V is TRBV6-2 or TRBV6-3 and J is TRBJ1-5, with 8 bases fitting TRBD1. The ends lost 2 bases at V and 2 bases at J; junction bases unmatched: 8. CDR1 and CDR2 from the germline V gene are MNHEY and SVGEGT. The CDR3 covers 17 residues. The DNA for the CDR3 is TGTGCCAGCAGTTACCCTGATCAGGGGGCAGGCAATCAGCCCCAGCATTTT. As protein: CASSYPDQGAGNQPQHF.

The J gene is TRBJ1-5, the V gene TRBV5-1; 9 nucleotides line up with TRBD1. V lost 4 bases to trimming and J lost 5 bases; unmatched junction nucleotides: 7. The CDR3 contains 15 residues. Germline values: CDR1 SGHRS, CDR2 YFSETQ. DNA for the CDR3: TGCGCCAGCAGCGATGGGACAGGGAACGATCAGCCCCAGCATTTT. This codes for CASSDGTGNDQPQHF.

This clone was seen a single time. The chain employs TRBV30 and TRBJ1-5; 8 bases agree with TRBD1. J gave up 7 bases and V 4 bases, and 6 bases lay outside the gene matches. The CDR3 spans 13 residues. Germline V gene lookup returns CDR1 GTSNPN and CDR2 SVGIG (reference sequence). The CDR3 DNA sequence: TGTGCCTGGAAAGGACAGGGAGGACAGCCCCAGCATTTT. This encodes CAWKGQGGQPQHF.

V is TRBV27 and J is TRBJ2-7; 9 bases match TRBD1. Germline CDR1 reads MNHEY; CDR2 reads SMNVEV (reference sequence). The CDR3 sequence is 15 residues long. With 6 bases clipped from V and 0 bases from J, the junction kept 6 bases outside the gene matches. Written as DNA, the CDR3 is TGTGCCAGCAGAATAGGACAGGGGAGCTCCTACGAGCAGTACTTC. This codes for CASRIGQGSSYEQYF.

V usage is TRBV7-2 and J usage is TRBJ1-1; D perhaps matches TRBD1 (5 bases). V was shortened by 2 bases and J by 3 bases, with 10 bases between the two germline ends. The CDR3 spans 14 residues. CDR1 and CDR2 from the germline V gene are SGHTA and FQGNSA. DNA for the CDR3: TGTGCCAGCAGCTTATTTGCCAGGGACACTGAAGCTTTCTTT. Residues: CASSLFARDTEAFF.

The chain links TRBV5-6 to TRBJ1-3; no reliable D call. V was trimmed by 5 bases and J by 7 bases, leaving 16 bases between them. This CDR3 is 14 amino acids long. Germline CDR1 is SGHDT and CDR2 is YYEEEE. The CDR3 DNA follows: TGTGCCAGCAGTCTATATGCTTCCCTGAACACCATATATTTT. This translates into CASSLYASLNTIYF.

J is TRBJ2-1 and V is TRBV7-3, with D possibly being TRBD2 (5 bases). The germline V gene has CDR1 SGHTA and CDR2 FQGTGA. CDR3 length: 13 amino acids. V was trimmed by 1 base and J by 12 bases, leaving 13 bases between them. In DNA, the CDR3 is TGTGCCAGCAGCTTAAAGCCTGATACTAGGCAGTTCTTC. Protein: CASSLKPDTRQFF.

The rearrangement uses TRBV6-2 or TRBV6-3 and TRBJ1-1; tentatively, D is TRBD1 (5 bases). The V end lost 0 bases, the J end lost 6 bases, and 14 bases lay between the germline ends. The CDR3 runs to 15 residues. Germline V gives CDR1 MNHEY, CDR2 SVGEGT. The CDR3 DNA follows: TGTGCCAGCAGTTACTCGCGGGACTACGGCGCTGAAGCTTTCTTT. Translation gives CASSYSRDYGAEAFF.

The rearrangement links TRBV7-9 to TRBJ1-2; 7 nucleotides match TRBD1. The germline gives CDR1 SEHNR, CDR2 FQNEAQ (reference sequence). The CDR3 has 12 amino acids. With V trimmed by 5 bases and J by 13 bases, 10 bases remained unmatched. CDR3 protein: CASSIWTGRATF. The CDR3 DNA reads as TGTGCCAGCAGCATATGGACAGGCCGGGCCACCTTC.

The V gene is TRBV27, the J gene TRBJ2-7; 10 bases are shared with TRBD1. V trimming: 8 bases; J trimming: 2 bases; junction bases outside the gene matches: 9. The germline CDR1 and CDR2 sequences are MNHEY and SMNVEV (reference sequence). The CDR3 consists of 15 residues. The CDR3 DNA is TGTGCCAGCCGCCGGACAGGGGGAATCACCTACGAGCAGTACTTC. Translating gives CASRRTGGITYEQYF.

V usage is TRBV12-3 or TRBV12-4 and J usage is TRBJ1-3; D is unclear. This CDR3 region has 13 residues. Trimming took off 2 bases at V and 1 base at J, with 3 bases between the two ends. The CDR3 nucleotides are TGTGCCAGCAGTTTACGGTCTGGAAACACCATATATTTT. Translation: CASSLRSGNTIYF.

J is TRBJ2-6 and V is TRBV9; a weak D match, TRBD1 (6 bases). This CDR3 contains 16 residues. V lost 0 bases and J 5 bases, leaving 12 bases between the germline ends. Germline V gives CDR1 SGDLS, CDR2 YYNGEE. DNA of the CDR3: TGTGCCAGCAGCGTAGGGACAGTCGGGAGGGCCAACGTCCTGACTTTC. This gives the protein CASSVGTVGRANVLTF.

The V gene is TRBV10-3, the J gene TRBJ2-3, with 8 bases identical to TRBD1. Germline trimming cut 5 bases from V and 0 bases from J; bases unmatched to any gene: 4. The CDR3 consists of 15 residues. From germline, CDR1 is ENHRY and CDR2 SYGVKD. The CDR3 here is CAISIDRGSTDTQYF. The CDR3 nucleotides read TGTGCCATCAGTATAGACAGGGGAAGCACAGATACGCAGTATTTT.